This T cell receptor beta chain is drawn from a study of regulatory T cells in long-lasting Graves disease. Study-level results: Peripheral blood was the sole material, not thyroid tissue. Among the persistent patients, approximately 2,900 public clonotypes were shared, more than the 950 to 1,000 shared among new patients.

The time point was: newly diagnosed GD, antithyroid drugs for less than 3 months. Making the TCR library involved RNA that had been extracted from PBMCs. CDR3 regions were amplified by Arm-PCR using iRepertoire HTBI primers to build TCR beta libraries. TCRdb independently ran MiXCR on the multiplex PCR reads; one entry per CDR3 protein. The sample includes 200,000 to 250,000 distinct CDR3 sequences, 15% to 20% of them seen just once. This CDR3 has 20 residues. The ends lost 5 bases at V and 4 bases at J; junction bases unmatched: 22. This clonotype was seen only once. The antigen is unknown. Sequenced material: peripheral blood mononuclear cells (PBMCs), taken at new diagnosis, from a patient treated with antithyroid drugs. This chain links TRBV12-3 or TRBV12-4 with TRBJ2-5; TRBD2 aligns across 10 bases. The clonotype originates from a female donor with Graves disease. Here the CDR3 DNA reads TGTGCCAGCAGTCCACGAGCGACGTTTTCTAGCGGGAGTTCGTCAGAGACCCAGTACTTC. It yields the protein CASSPRATFSSGSSSETQYF.